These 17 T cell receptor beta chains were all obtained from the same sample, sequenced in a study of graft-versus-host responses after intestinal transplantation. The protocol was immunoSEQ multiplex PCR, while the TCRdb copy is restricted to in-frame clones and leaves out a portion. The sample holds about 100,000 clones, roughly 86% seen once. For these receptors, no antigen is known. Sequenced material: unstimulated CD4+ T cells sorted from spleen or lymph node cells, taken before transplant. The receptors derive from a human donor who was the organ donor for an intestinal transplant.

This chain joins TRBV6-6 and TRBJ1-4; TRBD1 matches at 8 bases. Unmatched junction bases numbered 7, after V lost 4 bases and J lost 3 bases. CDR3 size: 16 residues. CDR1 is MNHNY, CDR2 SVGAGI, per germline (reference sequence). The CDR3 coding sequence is TGTGCCAGCAGTTTGGAGGGGGGACAGGCTAATGAAAAACTGTTTTTT. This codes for CASSLEGGQANEKLFF.

In DNA, the CDR3 is TGTGCCAGTAGTATAGCCAGGGGGCGGACTAGCTCCTACAATGAGCAGTTCTTC. Its translation is CASSIARGRTSSYNEQFF. The rearrangement links TRBV19 to TRBJ2-1; tentatively, D is TRBD1 (8 bases). Germline CDR1 is LNHDA and CDR2 is SQIVND (reference sequence). Trimming cost V 1 base and J 0 bases, with 16 bases left between them. CDR3 length: 18 amino acids.

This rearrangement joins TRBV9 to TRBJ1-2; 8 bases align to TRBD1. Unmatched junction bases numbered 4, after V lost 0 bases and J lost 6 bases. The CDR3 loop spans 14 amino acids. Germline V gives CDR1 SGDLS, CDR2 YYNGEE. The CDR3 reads CASSVDGTGNGYTF. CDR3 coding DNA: TGTGCCAGCAGCGTAGACGGGACAGGTAATGGCTACACCTTC.

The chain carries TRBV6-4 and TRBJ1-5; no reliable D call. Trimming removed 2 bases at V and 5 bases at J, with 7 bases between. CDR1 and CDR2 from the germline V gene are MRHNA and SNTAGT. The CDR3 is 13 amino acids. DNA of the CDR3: TGTGCCAGCAGTGACCCCTCCTATCAGCCCCAGCATTTT. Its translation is CASSDPSYQPQHF.

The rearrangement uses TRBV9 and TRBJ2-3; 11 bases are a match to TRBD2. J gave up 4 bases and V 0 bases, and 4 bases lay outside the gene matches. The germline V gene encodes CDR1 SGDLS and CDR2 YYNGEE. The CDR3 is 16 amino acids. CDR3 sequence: CASSVVAGGPADTQYF. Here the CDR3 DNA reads TGTGCCAGCAGCGTAGTAGCGGGAGGGCCCGCAGATACGCAGTATTTT.

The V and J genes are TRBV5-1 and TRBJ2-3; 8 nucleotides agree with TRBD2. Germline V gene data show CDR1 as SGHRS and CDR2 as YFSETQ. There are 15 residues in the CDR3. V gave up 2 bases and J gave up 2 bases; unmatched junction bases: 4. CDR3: CASSLLAAFTDTQYF. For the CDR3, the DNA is TGCGCCAGCAGCTTACTAGCGGCCTTCACAGATACGCAGTATTTT.

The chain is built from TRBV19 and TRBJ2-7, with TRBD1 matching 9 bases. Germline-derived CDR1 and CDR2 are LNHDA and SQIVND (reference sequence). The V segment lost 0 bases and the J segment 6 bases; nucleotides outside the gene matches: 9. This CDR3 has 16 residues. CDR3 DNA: TGTGCCAGTAGTATAGAATCCGGGACAGGGCCCCTCGAGCAGTACTTC. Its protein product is CASSIESGTGPLEQYF.

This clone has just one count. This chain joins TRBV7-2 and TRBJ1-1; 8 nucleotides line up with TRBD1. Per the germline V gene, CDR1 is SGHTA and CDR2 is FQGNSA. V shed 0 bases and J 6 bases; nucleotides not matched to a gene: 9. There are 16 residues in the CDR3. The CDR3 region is CASSLAHSLQGAEAFF. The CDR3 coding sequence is TGTGCCAGCAGCTTAGCGCATAGCTTACAGGGGGCTGAAGCTTTCTTT.

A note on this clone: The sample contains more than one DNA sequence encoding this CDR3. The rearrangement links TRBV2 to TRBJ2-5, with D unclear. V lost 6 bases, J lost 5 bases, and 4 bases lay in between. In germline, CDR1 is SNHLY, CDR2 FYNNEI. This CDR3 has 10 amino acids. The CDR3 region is CASSGETQYF. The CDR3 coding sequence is TGTGCCAGCAGCGGGGAGACCCAGTACTTC.

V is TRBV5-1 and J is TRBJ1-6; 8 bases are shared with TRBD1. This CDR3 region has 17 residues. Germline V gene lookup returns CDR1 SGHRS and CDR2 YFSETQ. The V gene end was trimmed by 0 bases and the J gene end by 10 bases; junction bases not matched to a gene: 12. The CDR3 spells CASSLVGGQGSKSPLHF. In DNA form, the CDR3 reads TGCGCCAGCAGCTTGGTAGGTGGACAGGGAAGTAAGTCACCCCTCCACTTT.

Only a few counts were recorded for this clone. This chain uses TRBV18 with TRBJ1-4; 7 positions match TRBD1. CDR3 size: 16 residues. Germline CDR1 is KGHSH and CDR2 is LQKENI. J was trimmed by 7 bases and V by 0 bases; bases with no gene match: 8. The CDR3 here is CASSPPSNRGIEKLFF. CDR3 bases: TGTGCCAGCTCACCACCGTCTAACAGGGGCATTGAAAAACTGTTTTTT.

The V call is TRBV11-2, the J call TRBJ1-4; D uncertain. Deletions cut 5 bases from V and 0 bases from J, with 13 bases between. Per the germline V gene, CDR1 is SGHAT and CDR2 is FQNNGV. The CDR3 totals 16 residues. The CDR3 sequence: CASSPSSIATNEKLFF. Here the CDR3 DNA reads TGTGCCAGCAGCCCCTCGTCGATCGCAACTAATGAAAAACTGTTTTTT.

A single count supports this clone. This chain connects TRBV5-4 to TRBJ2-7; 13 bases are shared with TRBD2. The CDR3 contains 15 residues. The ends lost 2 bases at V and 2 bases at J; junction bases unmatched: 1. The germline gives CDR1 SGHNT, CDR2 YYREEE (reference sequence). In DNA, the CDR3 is TGTGCCAGCAGCTTCACTAGCGGGAGGGCCTACGAGCAGTACTTC. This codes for CASSFTSGRAYEQYF.

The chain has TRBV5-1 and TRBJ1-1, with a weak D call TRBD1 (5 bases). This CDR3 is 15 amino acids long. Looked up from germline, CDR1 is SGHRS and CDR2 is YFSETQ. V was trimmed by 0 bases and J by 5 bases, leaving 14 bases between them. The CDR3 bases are TGCGCCAGCAGCTTGGAGGGGTGGGATAGGACTGAAGCTTTCTTT. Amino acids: CASSLEGWDRTEAFF.

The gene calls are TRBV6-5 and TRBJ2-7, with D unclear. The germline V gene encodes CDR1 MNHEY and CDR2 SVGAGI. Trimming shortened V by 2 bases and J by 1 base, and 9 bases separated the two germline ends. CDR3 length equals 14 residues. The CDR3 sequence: CASSYSRTSYEQYF. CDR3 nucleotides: TGTGCCAGCAGTTACAGCAGGACGTCCTACGAGCAGTACTTC.

This CDR3 reads CASSMGLAGGLAKNIQYF. The DNA of the CDR3 is TGTGCCAGTAGTATGGGACTAGCGGGAGGGTTAGCCAAAAACATTCAGTACTTC. This chain connects TRBV19 to TRBJ2-4; 16 nucleotides align to TRBD2. V was clipped by 3 bases and J by 0 bases; unmatched bases: 2. This CDR3 has 18 residues. Per the germline V gene, CDR1 is LNHDA and CDR2 is SQIVND (reference sequence). The variable domain in full, completed from reference TRBV19 and TRBJ2-4, reads DGGITQSPKYLFRKEGQNVTLSCEQNLNHDAMYWYRQDPGQGLRLIYYSQIVNDFQKGDIAEGYSVSREKKESFPLTVTSAQKNPTAFYLCASSMGLAGGLAKNIQYFGAGTRLSVL.

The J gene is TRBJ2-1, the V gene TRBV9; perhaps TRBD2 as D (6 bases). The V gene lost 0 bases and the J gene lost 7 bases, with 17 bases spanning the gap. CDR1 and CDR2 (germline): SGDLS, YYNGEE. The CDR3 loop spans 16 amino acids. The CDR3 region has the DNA TGTGCCAGCAGCGTAGCCGGGGGAGGAAGTAAAAATGAGCAGTTCTTC. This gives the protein CASSVAGGGSKNEQFF.